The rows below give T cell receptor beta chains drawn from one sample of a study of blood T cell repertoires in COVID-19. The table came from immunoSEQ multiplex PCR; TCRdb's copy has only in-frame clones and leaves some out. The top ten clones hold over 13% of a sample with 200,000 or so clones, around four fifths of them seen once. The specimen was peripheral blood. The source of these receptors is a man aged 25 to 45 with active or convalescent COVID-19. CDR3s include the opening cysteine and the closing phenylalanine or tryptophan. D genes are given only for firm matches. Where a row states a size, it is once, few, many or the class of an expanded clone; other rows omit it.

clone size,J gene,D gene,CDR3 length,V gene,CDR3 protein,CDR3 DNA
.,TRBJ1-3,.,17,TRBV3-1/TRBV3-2,CASSQGGVGTAGNTIYF,TGTGCCAGCAGCCAAGGGGGGGTAGGCACTGCTGGAAACACCATATATTTT
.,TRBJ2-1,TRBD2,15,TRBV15,CATSPSGGIYNEQFF,TGTGCCACCAGCCCGAGCGGGGGGATCTACAATGAGCAGTTCTTC
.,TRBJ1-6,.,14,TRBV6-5,CASSYVQYNSPLHF,TGTGCCAGCAGTTACGTGCAGTATAATTCACCCCTCCACTTT
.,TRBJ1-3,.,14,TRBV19,CASSNTGSGNTIYF,TGTGCCAGTAGCAATACGGGCTCTGGAAACACCATATATTTT
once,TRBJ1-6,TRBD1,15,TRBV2,CASTSTGAYNSPLHF,TGTGCCAGCACGTCGACAGGGGCCTATAATTCACCCCTCCACTTT
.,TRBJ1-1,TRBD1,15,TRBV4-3,CASSTRDRELPGAFF,TGCGCCAGCAGCACCCGGGACAGGGAATTGCCAGGGGCTTTCTTT
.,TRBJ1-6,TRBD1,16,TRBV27,CASSFSGTGDNSPLHF,TGTGCCAGCAGTTTTTCAGGGACAGGCGATAATTCACCCCTCCACTTT
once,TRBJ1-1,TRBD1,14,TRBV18,CASSPGTGNTEAFF,TGTGCCAGCTCACCTGGGACAGGGAACACTGAAGCTTTCTTT
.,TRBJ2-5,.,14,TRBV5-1,CASKTSDSQETQYF,TGCGCCAGCAAAACCTCGGACAGCCAAGAGACCCAGTACTTC
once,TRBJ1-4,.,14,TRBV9,CASSARGINEKLFF,TGTGCCAGCAGCGCCCGGGGGATTAATGAAAAACTGTTTTTT
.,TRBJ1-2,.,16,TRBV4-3,CASSQGSAVDAYGYTF,TGCGCCAGCAGCCAAGGGAGCGCGGTCGACGCGTATGGCTACACCTTC
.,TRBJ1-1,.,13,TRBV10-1,CASSELKNTEAFF,TGCGCCAGCAGTGAATTAAAGAACACTGAAGCTTTCTTT
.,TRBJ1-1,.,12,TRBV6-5,CASSYSRDKAFF,TGTGCCAGCAGTTACTCGAGGGATAAAGCTTTCTTT
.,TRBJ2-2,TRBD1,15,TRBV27,CASRVGQGAGGELFF,TGTGCCAGCAGGGTTGGGCAGGGGGCTGGCGGGGAGCTGTTTTTT
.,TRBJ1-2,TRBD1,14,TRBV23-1,CASSQSGGIGGYTF,TGCGCCAGCAGTCAATCAGGGGGCATAGGAGGCTACACCTTC
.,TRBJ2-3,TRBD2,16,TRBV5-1,CASSTGLAGATDTQYF,TGCGCCAGCAGCACGGGACTAGCGGGGGCGACAGATACGCAGTATTTT